Listed below are T cell receptor beta chains from one sample, sequenced in a study of blood T cell repertoires in COVID-19. The data were produced by immunoSEQ multiplex PCR, yet TCRdb's version contains in-frame clones alone and is incomplete. The sample contains approximately 240,000 clones, 85% to 90% of which appear only once. Source material: PBMCs or T cells enriched from blood (not recorded which). These TCRs come from a young woman in a cohort exposed to, infected with or recovered from COVID-19 (not recorded which). Both conserved end residues are part of each CDR3. A D gene is named only where the DNA matches it firmly. Clone sizes are given selectively: once, few, many, or a class where the clone is expanded.

>TRBJ1-6|.|.|TRBV5-1
TGCGCCAGCAGCTTGCAGCAGGCGGGCAATTCACCCCTCCACTTT
CASSLQQAGNSPLHF
>TRBJ2-3|TRBD1|.|TRBV9
TGTGCCAGCAGCCCTAGGCAGGGGGCAGATACGCAGTATTTT
CASSPRQGADTQYF
>TRBJ1-5|.|.|TRBV19
TGTGCCAGTAGATTGGGGGGGGCCCACTATAGCAATCAGCCCCAGCATTTT
CASRLGGAHYSNQPQHF
>TRBJ1-1|.|.|TRBV2
TGTGCCAGCAGAATCGACAGGCGGGCTTTCTTT
CASRIDRRAFF
>TRBJ2-1|TRBD2|.|TRBV3-1/TRBV3-2
TGTGCCAGCAGCCCACGTAGCGGGGTCTGGGGTGAGCAGTTCTTC
CASSPRSGVWGEQFF
>TRBJ1-6|.|.|TRBV5-6
TGTGCCAGCAGCTTCGACAGAAATAATTCACCCCTCCACTTT
CASSFDRNNSPLHF
>TRBJ2-1|TRBD2|.|TRBV5-1
TGCGCCAGCAGCTTGGAGCTAGCGGGAGGGCAAGGGTTCTTC
CASSLELAGGQGFF
>TRBJ1-2|.|once|TRBV7-9
TGTGCCAGCAGCCTAGACCGGGGAGGCTACACCTTC
CASSLDRGGYTF
>TRBJ2-2|TRBD2|.|TRBV19
TGTGCCAGTAGTCCCTCGGGAGCGGGAGTCGGGGCCGGGGAGCTGTTTTTT
CASSPSGAGVGAGELFF
>TRBJ1-1|.|.|TRBV7-2
TGTGCCAGCAGCTTAGTTTGGGGAGGGGGCACTGAAGCTTTCTTT
CASSLVWGGGTEAFF
>TRBJ2-2|TRBD2|.|TRBV6-1
TGTGCCAGCAGTGAAGAGGCTAGCGGGACCCTCGCCGGGGAGCTGTTTTTT
CASSEEASGTLAGELFF
>TRBJ2-5|.|.|TRBV7-2
TGTGCCAGCAGCTTTGGGGCAGGGTGGGATCAAGAGACCCAGTACTTC
CASSFGAGWDQETQYF
>TRBJ1-1|.|.|TRBV7-8
TGTGCCAGCAGCTTAGTAAGATTACAGGGAATTGAAGCTTTCTTT
CASSLVRLQGIEAFF
>TRBJ1-5|TRBD1|.|TRBV30
TGTGCCTGGAGTGTAGGGGACAGCAAGTTAAATCAGCCCCAGCATTTT
CAWSVGDSKLNQPQHF
>TRBJ2-2|TRBD2|.|TRBV6-1
TGTGCCAGCAGTGACCGGACTAGCGGGAGAGCCGGGGAGCTGTTTTTT
CASSDRTSGRAGELFF
>TRBJ1-5|.|few|TRBV7-9
TGTGCCAGCAGCTCACAGGGTAGCAATCAGCCCCAGCATTTT
CASSSQGSNQPQHF
>TRBJ2-2|TRBD2|few|TRBV10-3
TGTGCCATCAGTGAGAACAGCGGGACCTACACCGGGGAGCTGTTTTTT
CAISENSGTYTGELFF
>TRBJ1-6|.|.|TRBV7-2
TGTGCCAGCAGCTTAGACGAGGGCAGGGGTTCACCCCTCCACTTT
CASSLDEGRGSPLHF
>TRBJ2-1|.|.|TRBV10-3
TGTGCCATCAGTAAGGGACTCGACAATGAGCAGTTCTTC
CAISKGLDNEQFF
>TRBJ2-7|.|once|TRBV9
TGTGCCAGCAGCGTAGCAACCGGGAGCTCCTACGAGCAGTACTTC
CASSVATGSSYEQYF
>TRBJ1-5|.|.|TRBV28
TGTGCCAGCACCAGCAGCGTGCAGCCCCAGCATTTT
CASTSSVQPQHF
>TRBJ1-1|.|.|TRBV18
TGTGCCAGCTCACCCCCTGGCGGCAGGGGCCTTTCGAACACTGAAGCTTTCTTT
CASSPPGGRGLSNTEAFF
>TRBJ1-6|TRBD1|.|TRBV7-9
TGTGCCAGCAGCACACGGACAGGGGGCAAAAATTCACCCCTCCACTTT
CASSTRTGGKNSPLHF
>TRBJ2-7|TRBD2|.|TRBV15
TGTGCCACCAGCAGAGGGGGGGGAACCTACGAGCAGTACTTC
CATSRGGGTYEQYF
>TRBJ2-7|TRBD2|.|TRBV6-1
TGTGCCAGCAGTGAAGAGACTAGCGGGGGGTCCTACGAGCAGTACTTC
CASSEETSGGSYEQYF
>TRBJ2-1|TRBD1|.|TRBV18
TGTGCCAGCTCCCCGGGACAGGGAATCAATGAGCAGTTCTTC
CASSPGQGINEQFF
>TRBJ1-4|TRBD1|.|TRBV6-1
TGTGCCAGCAGTGACGGGGGGACAGGCGGATCGAATGAAAAACTGTTTTTT
CASSDGGTGGSNEKLFF
>TRBJ2-5|TRBD2|.|TRBV19
TGTGCCAGTAGTATAGATCCCCAGACTAGCGGGAGGGCCGGAGAGACCCAGTACTTC
CASSIDPQTSGRAGETQYF
>TRBJ2-3|.|.|TRBV5-1
TGCGCCAGCTCGCCGGGGGGCCGAGATACGCAGTATTTT
CASSPGGRDTQYF
>TRBJ1-3|.|.|TRBV5-1
TGCGCCAGCAGCTTGAGGAGCTCTGGAAACACCATATATTTT
CASSLRSSGNTIYF
>TRBJ2-3|TRBD2|.|TRBV24-1
TGTGCCACCAGTGCGATTGCGGGAGGAAGGCCAGATACGCAGTATTTT
CATSAIAGGRPDTQYF
>TRBJ2-2|.|.|TRBV7-6
TGTGCCAGCAGCCTACGGGACACAATGAACACCGGGGAGCTGTTTTTT
CASSLRDTMNTGELFF
>TRBJ2-2|TRBD2|.|TRBV6-5
TGTGCCACCCTCGGGAGGGAGAACACCGGGGAGCTGTTTTTT
CATLGRENTGELFF
>TRBJ2-1|TRBD2|.|TRBV5-1
TGCGCCAGCAGCTCTACTAGCGGGAGGGCCGGTGAGCAGTTCTTC
CASSSTSGRAGEQFF
>TRBJ2-7|.|.|TRBV28
TGTGCCAGCAGTTTGTCGGAGTACGAGCAGTACTTC
CASSLSEYEQYF
>TRBJ1-2|.|.|TRBV30
TGTGCCTGGAGTTTCGGGGATCAGTATGGCTACACCTTC
CAWSFGDQYGYTF
>TRBJ2-7|.|.|TRBV11-2
TGTGCCAGCAGCTTAGATGACAGGACCTACGAGCAGTACTTC
CASSLDDRTYEQYF
>TRBJ2-7|.|.|TRBV6-1
TGTGCCAGCAGTGAAGGGACTCCTTTTAGGACAGAGTCCTACGAGCAGTACTTC
CASSEGTPFRTESYEQYF
>TRBJ2-7|.|.|TRBV7-7
TGTGCCAGCAGCCCATCCATGGGGGGTACTGGCTACGAGCAGTACTTC
CASSPSMGGTGYEQYF
>TRBJ2-7|TRBD1|.|TRBV6-5
TGTGCCAGCAGTAACCGACAGGGAACTATCTACGAGCAGTACTTC
CASSNRQGTIYEQYF
>TRBJ2-3|TRBD2|.|TRBV5-3
TGTGCCAGAAGCGTCGGGACTAGCGGGTCCTCAGATACGCAGTATTTT
CARSVGTSGSSDTQYF
>TRBJ1-2|.|.|TRBV27
TGTGCCAGCAGTCCCTCCCGTGGGGGCAACTATGGCTACACCTTC
CASSPSRGGNYGYTF
>TRBJ2-7|TRBD2|.|TRBV9
TGTGCCAGCAGCCCTCATAGCGGGGTATCCTACGAGCAGTACTTC
CASSPHSGVSYEQYF
>TRBJ2-3|.|.|TRBV3-1/TRBV3-2
TGTGCCAGCAGCTTTAGCGGACCTGGGACAGATACGCAGTATTTT
CASSFSGPGTDTQYF
>TRBJ1-5|.|.|TRBV24-1
TGTGCCACCGCGTCGGGGGGACAACGGCAGCCCCAGCATTTT
CATASGGQRQPQHF
>TRBJ2-2|.|.|TRBV21-1
TGTGCCAGCAGCACCCAGAAAACTAGCGGGACAAGTCGCGGCGAGAACACCGGGGAGCTGTTTTTT
CASSTQKTSGTSRGENTGELFF
>TRBJ2-7|TRBD1|.|TRBV6-6
TGTGCCAGCAGTTTGGGACAGAATGAGCAGTACTTC
CASSLGQNEQYF
>TRBJ1-5|TRBD1|.|TRBV19
TGTGCCAGTAGTATAGCCCTTCCGGACAGGGCCCCTTTGCCCCAGCATTTT
CASSIALPDRAPLPQHF
>TRBJ2-1|.|.|TRBV14
TGTGCCAGCAGCCGGAAACAGCGGAATGAGCAGTTCTTC
CASSRKQRNEQFF
>TRBJ1-3|.|.|TRBV30
TGTGCCTGGCCCAGGGATGGAAACACCATATATTTT
CAWPRDGNTIYF